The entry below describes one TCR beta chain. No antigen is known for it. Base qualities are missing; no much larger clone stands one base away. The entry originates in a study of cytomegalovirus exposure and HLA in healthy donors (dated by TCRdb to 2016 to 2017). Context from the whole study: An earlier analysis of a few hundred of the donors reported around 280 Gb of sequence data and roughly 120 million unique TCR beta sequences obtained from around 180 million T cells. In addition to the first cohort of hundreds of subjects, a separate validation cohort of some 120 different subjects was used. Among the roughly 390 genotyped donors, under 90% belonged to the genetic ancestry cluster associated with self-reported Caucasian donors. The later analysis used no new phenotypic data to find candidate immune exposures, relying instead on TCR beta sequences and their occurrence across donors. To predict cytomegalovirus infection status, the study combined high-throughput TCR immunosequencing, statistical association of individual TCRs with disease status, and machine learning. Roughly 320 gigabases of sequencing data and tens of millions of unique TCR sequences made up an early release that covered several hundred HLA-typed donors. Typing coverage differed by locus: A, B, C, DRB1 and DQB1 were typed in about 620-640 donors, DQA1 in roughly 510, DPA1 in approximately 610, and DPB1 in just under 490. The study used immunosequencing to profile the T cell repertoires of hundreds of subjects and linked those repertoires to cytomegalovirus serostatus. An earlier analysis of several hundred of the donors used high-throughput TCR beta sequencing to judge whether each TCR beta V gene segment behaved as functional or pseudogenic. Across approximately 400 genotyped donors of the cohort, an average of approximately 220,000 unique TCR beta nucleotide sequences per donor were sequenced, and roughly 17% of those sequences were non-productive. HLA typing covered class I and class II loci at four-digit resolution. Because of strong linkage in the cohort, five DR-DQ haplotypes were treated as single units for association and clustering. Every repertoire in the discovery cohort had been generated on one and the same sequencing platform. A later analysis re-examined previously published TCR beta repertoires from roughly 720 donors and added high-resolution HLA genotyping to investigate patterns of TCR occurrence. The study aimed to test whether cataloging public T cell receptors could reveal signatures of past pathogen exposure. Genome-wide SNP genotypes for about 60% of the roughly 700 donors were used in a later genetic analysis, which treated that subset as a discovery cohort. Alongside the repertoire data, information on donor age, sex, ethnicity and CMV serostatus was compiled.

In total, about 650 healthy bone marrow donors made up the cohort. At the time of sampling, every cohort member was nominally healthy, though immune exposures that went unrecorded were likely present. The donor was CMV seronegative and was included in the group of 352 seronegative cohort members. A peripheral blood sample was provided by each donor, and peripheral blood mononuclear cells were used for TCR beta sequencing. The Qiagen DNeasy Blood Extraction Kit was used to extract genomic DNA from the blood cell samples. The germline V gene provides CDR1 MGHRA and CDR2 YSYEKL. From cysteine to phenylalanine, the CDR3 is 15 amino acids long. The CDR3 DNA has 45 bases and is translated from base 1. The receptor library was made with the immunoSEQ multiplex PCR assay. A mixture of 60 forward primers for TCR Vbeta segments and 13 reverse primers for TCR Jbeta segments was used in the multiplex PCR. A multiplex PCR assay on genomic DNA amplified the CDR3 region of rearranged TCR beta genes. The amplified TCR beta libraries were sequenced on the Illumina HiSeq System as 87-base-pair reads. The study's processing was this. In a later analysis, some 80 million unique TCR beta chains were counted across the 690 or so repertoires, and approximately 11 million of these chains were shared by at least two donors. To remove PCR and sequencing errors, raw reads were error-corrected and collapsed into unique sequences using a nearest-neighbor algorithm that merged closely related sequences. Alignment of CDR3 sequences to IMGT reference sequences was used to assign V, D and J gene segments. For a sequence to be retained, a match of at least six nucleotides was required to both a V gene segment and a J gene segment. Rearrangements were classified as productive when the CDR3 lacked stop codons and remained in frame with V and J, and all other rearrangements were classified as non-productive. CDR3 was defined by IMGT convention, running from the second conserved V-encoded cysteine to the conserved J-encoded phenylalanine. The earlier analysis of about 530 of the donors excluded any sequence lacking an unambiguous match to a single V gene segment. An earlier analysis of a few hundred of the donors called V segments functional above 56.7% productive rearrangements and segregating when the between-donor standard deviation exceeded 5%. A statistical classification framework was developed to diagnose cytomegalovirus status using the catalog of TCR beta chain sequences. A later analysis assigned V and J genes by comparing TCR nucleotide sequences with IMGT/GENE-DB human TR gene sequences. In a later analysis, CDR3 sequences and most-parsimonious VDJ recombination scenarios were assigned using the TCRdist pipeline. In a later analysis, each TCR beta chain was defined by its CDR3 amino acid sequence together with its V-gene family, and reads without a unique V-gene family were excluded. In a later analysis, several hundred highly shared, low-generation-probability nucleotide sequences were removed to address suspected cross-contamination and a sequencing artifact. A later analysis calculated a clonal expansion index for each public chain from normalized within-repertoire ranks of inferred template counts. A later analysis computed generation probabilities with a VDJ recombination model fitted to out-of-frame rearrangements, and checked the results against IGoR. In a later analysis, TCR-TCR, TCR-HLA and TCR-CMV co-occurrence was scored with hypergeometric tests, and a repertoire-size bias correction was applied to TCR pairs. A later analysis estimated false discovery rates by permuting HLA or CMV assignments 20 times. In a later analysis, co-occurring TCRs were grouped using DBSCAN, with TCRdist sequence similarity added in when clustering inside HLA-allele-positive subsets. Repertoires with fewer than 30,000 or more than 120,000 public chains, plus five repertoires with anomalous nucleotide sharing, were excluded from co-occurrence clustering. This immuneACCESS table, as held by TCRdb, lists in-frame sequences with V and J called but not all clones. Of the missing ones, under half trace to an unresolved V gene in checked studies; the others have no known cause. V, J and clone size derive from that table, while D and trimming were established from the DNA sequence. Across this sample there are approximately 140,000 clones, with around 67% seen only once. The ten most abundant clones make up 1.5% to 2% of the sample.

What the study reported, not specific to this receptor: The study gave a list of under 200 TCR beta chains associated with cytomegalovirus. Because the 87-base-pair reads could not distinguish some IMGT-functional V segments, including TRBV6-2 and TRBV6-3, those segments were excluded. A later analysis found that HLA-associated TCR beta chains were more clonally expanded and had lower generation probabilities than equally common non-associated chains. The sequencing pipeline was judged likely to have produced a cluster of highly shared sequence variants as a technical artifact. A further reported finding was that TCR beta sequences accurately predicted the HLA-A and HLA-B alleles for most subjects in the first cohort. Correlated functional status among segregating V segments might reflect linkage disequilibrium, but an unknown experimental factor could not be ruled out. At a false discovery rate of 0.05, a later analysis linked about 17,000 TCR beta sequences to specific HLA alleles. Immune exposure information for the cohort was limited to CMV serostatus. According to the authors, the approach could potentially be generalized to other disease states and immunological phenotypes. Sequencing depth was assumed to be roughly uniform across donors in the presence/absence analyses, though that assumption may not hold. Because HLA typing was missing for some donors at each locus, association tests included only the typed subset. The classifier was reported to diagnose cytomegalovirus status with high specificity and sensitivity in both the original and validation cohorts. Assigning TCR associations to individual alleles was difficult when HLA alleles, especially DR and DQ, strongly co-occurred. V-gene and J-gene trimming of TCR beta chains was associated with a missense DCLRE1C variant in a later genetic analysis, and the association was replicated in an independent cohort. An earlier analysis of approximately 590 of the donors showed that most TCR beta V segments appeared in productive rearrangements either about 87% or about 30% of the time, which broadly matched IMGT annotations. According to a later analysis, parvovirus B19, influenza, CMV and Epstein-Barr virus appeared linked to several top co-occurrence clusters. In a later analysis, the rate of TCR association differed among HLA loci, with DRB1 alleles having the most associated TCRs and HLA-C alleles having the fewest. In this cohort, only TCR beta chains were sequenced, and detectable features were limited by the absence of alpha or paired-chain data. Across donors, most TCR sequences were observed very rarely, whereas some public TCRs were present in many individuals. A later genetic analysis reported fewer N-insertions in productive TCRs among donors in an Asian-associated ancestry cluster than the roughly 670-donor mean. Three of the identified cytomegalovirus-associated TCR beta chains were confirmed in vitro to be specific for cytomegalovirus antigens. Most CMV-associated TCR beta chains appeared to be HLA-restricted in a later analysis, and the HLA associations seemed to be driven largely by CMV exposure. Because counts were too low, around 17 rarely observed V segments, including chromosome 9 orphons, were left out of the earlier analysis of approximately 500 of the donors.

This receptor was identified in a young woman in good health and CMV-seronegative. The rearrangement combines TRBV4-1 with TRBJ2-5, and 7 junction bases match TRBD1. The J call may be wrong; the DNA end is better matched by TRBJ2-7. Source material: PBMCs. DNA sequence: TGCGCCAGCAGCCCAGACAGGGTTAGTAACTACGAGCAGTACTTC. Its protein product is CASSPDRVSNYEQYF.